This paragraph reports one TCR beta chain. Its cognate antigen has yet to be identified. No quality values exist for individual bases; no much larger clone is one base distant. Based on the germline V gene, the CDR1 and CDR2 sequences are SGHRS and YFSETQ. Taken from cysteine to phenylalanine, the CDR3 has 14 residues. Of the read, only the CDR3 DNA is kept; its 42 bases are in frame from base 1. The V end loses 0 bases and the J end loses 2 bases, and a stretch of 7 bases separates them. These data come from a study of blood T cell repertoires in COVID-19 (TCRdb year 2020). General notes on the study: Samples from collaborators originated in the United States, Italy and Spain and spanned both the acute and convalescent phases of COVID-19. The material from the prospective study consisted of cDNA or gDNA derived from T cells, B-cell-depleted T cells, or PBMCs. The dataset comprised deeply sampled blood TCRbeta repertoires from subjects exposed to, actively infected with, or recovered from COVID-19. The repertoires were released in a freely available public database meant as a resource for research on the immune response to SARS-CoV-2. Samples came from the ongoing ImmuneRACE study (first 160 participants) plus 1,254 subjects from 6 global collaborators. Sample metadata almost always included a de-identified subject ID, COVID-19 status, age in years and sex. HLA class I and class II types, where available, came from metadata supplied by the sample provider rather than from assay-based typing.

The immunoSEQ Assay, a bias-controlled multiplex PCR, was used to amplify TCRbeta CDR3 regions from genomic DNA. The study's own analysis went as follows. The number of nucleated cells in each sample was estimated by amplification of reference gene primers within the assay. To quantify the absolute abundance of each unique TCRbeta CDR3 rearrangement, sequence reads were collapsed and filtered. For each sample, productive Simpson clonality was calculated by taking the square root of Simpson's diversity index across productive rearrangements. TCRdb stores this immuneACCESS table with in-frame sequences only. Part of the clones is absent; in the studies checked, under half of the shortfall reflects unresolved V genes, and no reason is known for the rest. That table is the source of V, J and clone size, and D and trimming were worked out from the DNA. The sample contains about 200,000 clones, roughly 80% of them found a single time. Clones ranked in the top ten supply roughly 8.2% of the sample.

Broad study findings and their caveats: The amount of clinical and demographic metadata varied by source and participant and was provided uncurated.

One collaborating source in Seattle enrolled patients while the patients were actively infected and followed the patients over time throughout the course of disease. Collaborating institutions collected whole blood in K2EDTA tubes following their own protocols. For TCRbeta analysis, collaborators shipped samples in one of three forms: frozen whole blood, isolated PBMCs, or DNA extracted from either of those sample types. The receptor's source is a woman aged 80 or over with COVID-19, enrolled during active disease. Sequencing was done on a sample of peripheral blood. The rearranged chain carries TRBV5-1 and TRBJ2-3, with TRBD2 tentatively as D gene (6 bases match). For the CDR3, the sequence is CASSLGEDTDTQYF. Read as DNA, the sequence is TGCGCCAGCAGCTTGGGGGAGGACACAGATACGCAGTATTTT.